The 13 T cell receptor beta chains presented below share a single source sample, sequenced in a study of T cell responses to AZD1222 COVID-19 vaccine. The repertoire was sequenced with immunoSEQ multiplex PCR; TCRdb's copy has only in-frame clones and lacks some. In the table there are 150,000 to 200,000 clones, about 90% of which are singletons. Material: peripheral blood, obtained on day 0 of MenACWY control vaccination. These receptors were collected from an adult in good health.

The chain is built from TRBV6-5 and TRBJ1-2; 7 positions agree with TRBD1. The CDR3 is 13 residues long. V trimming: 7 bases; J trimming: 2 bases; junction bases outside the gene matches: 4. CDR1 is MNHEY and CDR2 is SVGAGI in the germline V gene. In DNA form, the CDR3 reads TGTGCCAGCACCCCGGGACAGAACTATGGCTACACCTTC. Its protein is CASTPGQNYGYTF.

The chain uses TRBV19 and TRBJ1-6, with D possibly matching TRBD1 (5 bases). Trimming removed 5 bases at V and 9 bases at J, with 29 bases between. The CDR3 consists of 19 residues. CDR1 and CDR2 from the germline V gene are LNHDA and SQIVND (reference sequence). The CDR3 reads CASSPQMTGGLPVGSPLHF. CDR3 in DNA: TGTGCCAGTAGTCCCCAAATGACCGGGGGACTCCCGGTGGGTTCACCCCTCCACTTT.

This clone came up a few times. The chain uses TRBV7-9 and TRBJ1-1, with D unresolved. With 5 bases removed from V and 5 bases from J, the gap between germline ends came to 9 bases. The CDR3 has 12 amino acids. Germline V gene data show CDR1 as SEHNR and CDR2 as FQNEAQ (reference sequence). CDR3 DNA: TGTGCCAGCAGCCCCAGCGGTACTGAAGCTTTCTTT. Translated: CASSPSGTEAFF.

The V and J genes are TRBV19 and TRBJ2-2, with D perhaps TRBD1 or TRBD2 (6 bases each). Germline CDR1 reads LNHDA; CDR2 reads SQIVND (reference sequence). V lost 8 bases to trimming and J lost 1 base, with 11 bases between them. The CDR3 is made up of 14 amino acids. CDR3 amino acids: CASRGTLNTGELFF. The CDR3 nucleotides read TGTGCCAGTCGGGGGACATTGAACACCGGGGAGCTGTTTTTT.

The V call is TRBV5-1, the J call TRBJ1-2, with D perhaps TRBD1 (6 bases). Germline lookup yields CDR1 SGHRS and CDR2 YFSETQ. V lost 4 bases, J lost 2 bases, and 9 bases lay in between. This CDR3 spans 13 amino acids. The CDR3: CASSRDTNYGYTF. The CDR3 bases are TGCGCCAGCAGCCGGGACACCAACTATGGCTACACCTTC.

In its sample, this clone was seen once. The rearrangement links TRBV2 to TRBJ1-2; D ambiguous. Germline CDR1 is SNHLY and CDR2 is FYNNEI. The CDR3 totals 12 residues. V lost 2 bases and J 8 bases, leaving 9 bases between the germline ends. CDR3 sequence reads: CASSERGGGYTF. For the CDR3, the DNA is TGTGCCAGCAGTGAACGGGGAGGAGGCTACACCTTC.

About this clone: This sample includes further DNA sequences coding for the same CDR3. In DNA form, the CDR3 reads TGTGCCAGCAGCGTAGGTGACTCCTATAATTCACCCCTCCACTTT. Amino acids: CASSVGDSYNSPLHF. The chain carries TRBV9 and TRBJ1-6; no clear D gene. This CDR3 spans 15 amino acids. Trimming took 0 bases from V and 0 from J, leaving 4 bases between them. CDR1 is SGDLS and CDR2 is YYNGEE in the germline V gene. Variable domain in full (rest from reference TRBV9 and TRBJ1-6): DSGVTQTPKHLITATGQRVTLRCSPRSGDLSVYWYQQSLDQGLQFLIQYYNGEERAKGNILERFSAQQFPDLHSELNLSSLELGDSALYFCASSVGDSYNSPLHFGNGTRLTVT.

The rearrangement links TRBV2 to TRBJ2-3, with 12 bases identical to TRBD2. The germline V gene encodes CDR1 SNHLY and CDR2 FYNNEI. CDR3 length: 13 amino acids. V shed 11 bases, J shed 3 bases, and the junction held 3 bases outside the gene matches. This CDR3 is CAGGLAGTDTQYF. The DNA of the CDR3 is TGTGCCGGAGGACTAGCGGGAACAGATACGCAGTATTTT. The full variable domain, rest sourced from reference TRBV2 and TRBJ2-3, is EPEVTQTPSHQVTQMGQEVILRCVPISNHLYFYWYRQILGQKVEFLVSFYNNEISEKSEIFDDQFSVERPDGSNFTLKIRSTKLEDSAMYFCAGGLAGTDTQYFGPGTRLTVL.

The chain links TRBV7-6 to TRBJ1-2; 7 bases map to TRBD1. Germline loops: CDR1 SGHVS, CDR2 FNYEAQ. V shed 5 bases and J 5 bases; nucleotides not matched to a gene: 8. The CDR3 runs 14 residues. DNA of the CDR3: TGTGCCAGCAGCCCGTCTCAACAGGGGTATGGCTACACCTTC. It encodes CASSPSQQGYGYTF.

The V gene is TRBV7-8, the J gene TRBJ1-3; the D is unclear. This CDR3 comprises 13 residues. The germline V gene has CDR1 SGHVS and CDR2 FQNEAQ. With 0 bases removed from V and 4 bases from J, the gap between germline ends came to 4 bases. The CDR3 is CASSLAQGNTIYF. The CDR3 nucleotides are TGTGCCAGCAGCTTAGCCCAAGGAAACACCATATATTTT.

In this sample, this clone turned up once. The gene calls are TRBV9 and TRBJ2-3; 11 nucleotides match TRBD2. The junction had 10 bases not matched to a gene; V was cut back by 2 bases and J by 5 bases. The CDR3 has 17 residues. Germline CDR1 SGDLS, CDR2 YYNGEE. DNA of the CDR3: TGTGCCAGCAGCGTTTTAGCGGCTAGCGGGGGGTTAGATACGCAGTATTTT. The encoded protein is CASSVLAASGGLDTQYF. The full variable domain, its missing parts supplied by reference TRBV9 and TRBJ2-3, is DSGVTQTPKHLITATGQRVTLRCSPRSGDLSVYWYQQSLDQGLQFLIQYYNGEERAKGNILERFSAQQFPDLHSELNLSSLELGDSALYFCASSVLAASGGLDTQYFGPGTRLTVL.

J is TRBJ1-2 and V is TRBV5-6; tentative D call: TRBD1 (6 bases). Germline V lookup: CDR1 SGHDT, CDR2 YYEEEE. CDR3 size: 15 residues. Deletions cut 5 bases from V and 0 bases from J, with 14 bases between. The CDR3 sequence is CASSFGTSANYGYTF. The CDR3 DNA is TGTGCCAGCAGTTTTGGGACATCGGCTAACTATGGCTACACCTTC.

The J gene is TRBJ2-1, the V gene TRBV5-5, with D uncertain. Germline CDR1 SGHKS, CDR2 YYEKEE (reference sequence). The CDR3 spans 12 residues. V was clipped by 0 bases and J by 8 bases, with 6 bases between them. CDR3 region: CASSLDGDEQFF. The CDR3 coding sequence is TGTGCCAGCAGCTTGGATGGGGATGAGCAGTTCTTC.